What follows is one T cell receptor beta chain and its context. This record belongs to a study of shared T cell receptors in the human thymus. The protocol was immunoSEQ multiplex PCR, while the TCRdb copy is restricted to in-frame clones and leaves out a portion. Of hundreds of thousands of clones in the sample, approximately 89% are singletons; the top ten hold 0.0094%. This CDR3 has 16 amino acids. CDR1 and CDR2 (germline): SGHRS, YFSETQ. J was trimmed by 2 bases and V by 1 base; bases with no gene match: 7. This same sample was also taken into another study, of human thymus T cells. That report notes: The source of the thymus tissue was resections taken during corrective heart surgery.

The chain recombines TRBV5-1 with TRBJ2-7; the match to TRBD2 covers 9 bases. This TCR was sampled from a boy younger than two with a congenital heart defect. The specimen sequenced was thymocytes. DNA for the CDR3: TGCGCCAGCAGCTTGACCTTAGCGGGGGACGCCTACGAGCAGTACTTC. Translation gives CASSLTLAGDAYEQYF.